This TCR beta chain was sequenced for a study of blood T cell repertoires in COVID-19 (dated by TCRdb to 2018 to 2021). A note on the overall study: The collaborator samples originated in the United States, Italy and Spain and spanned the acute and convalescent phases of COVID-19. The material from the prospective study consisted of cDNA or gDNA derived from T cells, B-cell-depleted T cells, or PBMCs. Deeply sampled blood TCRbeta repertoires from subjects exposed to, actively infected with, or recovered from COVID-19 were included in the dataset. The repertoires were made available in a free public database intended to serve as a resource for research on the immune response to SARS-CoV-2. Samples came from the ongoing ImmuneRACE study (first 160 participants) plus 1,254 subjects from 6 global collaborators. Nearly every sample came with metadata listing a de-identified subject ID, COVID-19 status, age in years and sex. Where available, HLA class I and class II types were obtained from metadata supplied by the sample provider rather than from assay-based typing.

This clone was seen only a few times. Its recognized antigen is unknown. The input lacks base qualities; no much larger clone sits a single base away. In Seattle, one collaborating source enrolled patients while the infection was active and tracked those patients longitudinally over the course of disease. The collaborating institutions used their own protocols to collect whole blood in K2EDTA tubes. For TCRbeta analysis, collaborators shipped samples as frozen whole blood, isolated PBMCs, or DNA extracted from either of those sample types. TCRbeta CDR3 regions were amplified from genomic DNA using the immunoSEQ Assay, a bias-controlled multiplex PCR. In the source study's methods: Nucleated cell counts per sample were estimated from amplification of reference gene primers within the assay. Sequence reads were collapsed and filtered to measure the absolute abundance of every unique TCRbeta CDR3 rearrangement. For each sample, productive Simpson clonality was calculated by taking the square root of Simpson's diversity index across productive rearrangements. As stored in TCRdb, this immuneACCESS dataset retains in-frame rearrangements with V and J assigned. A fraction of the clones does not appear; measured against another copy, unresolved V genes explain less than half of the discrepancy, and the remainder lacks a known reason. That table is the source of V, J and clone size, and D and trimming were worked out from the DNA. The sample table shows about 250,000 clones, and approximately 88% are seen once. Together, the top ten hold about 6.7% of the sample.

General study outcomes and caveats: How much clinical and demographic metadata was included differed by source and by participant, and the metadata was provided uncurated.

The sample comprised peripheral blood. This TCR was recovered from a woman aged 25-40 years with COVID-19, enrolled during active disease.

The DNA reads as follows: TGTGCCAGCAGTGAAAAACAGGGCGTGGACTATGGCTACACCTTC. Its coded protein is CASSEKQGVDYGYTF. The chain is assembled from TRBV2 and TRBJ1-2; the D segment could be TRBD1, given 6 matching bases. CDR1 and CDR2 (SNHLY, FYNNEI) derive from the germline V gene. V is cut by 2 bases and J by 3 bases, and the space between the germline ends is 13 bases. The CDR3 runs 15 residues from the cysteine to the phenylalanine. Just CDR3 DNA is preserved here, 45 bases in frame from base 1.